This T cell receptor beta chain emerged from a study of blood T cell repertoires in COVID-19. Study in general: Acute-phase and convalescent COVID-19 samples originated in the United States, Italy and Spain.

This table comes from immunoSEQ multiplex PCR, and its TCRdb copy is limited to in-frame clones, with some not included. This sample has fewer than 85,000 clones; 80% to 90% occur once, and the top ten carry roughly 18%. The sample was peripheral blood. The receptor comes from a woman aged 55-69 years with acute or convalescent COVID-19.

The CDR3 bases are TGCGCCAGCAGCCAAGGACGTGGTTCGGGGGGACGGGATGAGCAGTTCTTC. Its protein is CASSQGRGSGGRDEQFF. The rearrangement joins TRBV4-1 to TRBJ2-1, with TRBD2 matching over 7 bases. CDR3 length: 17 residues. The germline gives CDR1 MGHRA, CDR2 YSYEKL. Trimming at V came to 1 base and at J to 8 bases, leaving 14 bases not matched to a gene.